The next 7 T cell receptor beta chains were all read from a single sample in a study of blood T cell repertoires in COVID-19. Sequencing used immunoSEQ multiplex PCR; TCRdb keeps in-frame clones, though not all of them. The sample contains about 220,000 clones, about 84% of which appear only once. The sequenced material came from peripheral blood. The receptors originated from a human donor in a cohort sampled during active COVID-19.

This sequence joins TRBV6-5 and TRBJ1-3, with D uncertain. In germline, CDR1 is MNHEY, CDR2 SVGAGI. This CDR3 comprises 12 residues. Trimming shortened V by 0 bases and J by 8 bases, and 5 bases separated the two germline ends. CDR3 DNA sequence: TGTGCCAGCAGTTACTCCGGGGACACCATATATTTT. Amino acids: CASSYSGDTIYF.

The genes are TRBV4-2 and TRBJ1-5; maybe TRBD1 (5 bases). The V gene lost 1 base and the J gene lost 4 bases, with 8 bases spanning the gap. The CDR3 covers 14 residues. Germline V gene data show CDR1 as LGHNA and CDR2 as YNFKEQ. The CDR3 sequence: CASSQAGMNQPQHF. The CDR3 coding sequence is TGTGCCAGCAGCCAAGCAGGGATGAATCAGCCCCAGCATTTT.

The chain combines TRBV13 with TRBJ2-2, with D hard to call. Germline lookup yields CDR1 PRHDT and CDR2 FYEKMQ (reference sequence). The CDR3 spans 16 residues. V shed 3 bases and J shed 2 bases, with 13 bases lying between them. The CDR3 loop is CASSFGPLGNTGELFF. CDR3 nucleotide sequence: TGTGCCAGCAGCTTTGGGCCCCTCGGAAACACCGGGGAGCTGTTTTTT.

This chain links TRBV19 with TRBJ2-3; D not certain. V was clipped by 7 bases and J by 1 base, with 6 bases between them. The CDR3 totals 12 residues. Germline CDR1 LNHDA, CDR2 SQIVND (reference sequence). The CDR3 coding sequence is TGTGCCAGTAACAGAGGCACAGATACGCAGTATTTT. Protein product: CASNRGTDTQYF.

This clone was recorded once. V is TRBV6-6 and J is TRBJ1-1, with TRBD1 as a possible D gene (5 bases). CDR1 and CDR2 (germline): MNHNY, SVGAGI (reference sequence). There are 12 residues in the CDR3. The V end lost 10 bases, the J end lost 5 bases, and 14 bases lay between the germline ends. CDR3 amino acids: CAITGVGTEAFF. CDR3 nucleotide sequence: TGTGCCATCACGGGGGTGGGGACTGAAGCTTTCTTT.

This chain links TRBV25-1 with TRBJ2-5, with 8 bases identical to TRBD1. Germline trimming cut 3 bases from V and 4 bases from J; bases unmatched to any gene: 4. This CDR3 region has 14 residues. The germline CDR1 and CDR2 sequences are MGHDK and SYGVNS. The CDR3 nucleotides read TGTGCCAGCAGTGAGGGCAGGGGGCGAGAGACCCAGTACTTC. It yields the protein CASSEGRGRETQYF.

The chain is built from TRBV19 and TRBJ1-4; D unresolved. This CDR3 has 13 amino acids. V was cut by 3 bases and J by 6 bases, with 8 bases left in between. Germline V gene lookup returns CDR1 LNHDA and CDR2 SQIVND (reference sequence). This CDR3 reads CASSILADEKLFF. The CDR3 DNA sequence: TGTGCCAGTAGTATTTTAGCGGATGAAAAACTGTTTTTT.